Included here is one TCR beta chain sequence, with context. The sample belongs to a study of blood T cell repertoires in COVID-19. Study-wide background: Spain, Italy and the United States supplied samples that represented acute and convalescent COVID-19. T cells, B-cell-depleted T cells, or PBMCs provided the cDNA or gDNA that served as material.

Enrolment of Seattle patients took place during active infection, and they were followed longitudinally. As processed by the authors: Amplifying reference gene primers gave estimates of nucleated cell counts. The data were produced by immunoSEQ multiplex PCR, yet TCRdb's version contains in-frame clones alone and is incomplete. V, J and clone size derive from that table, while D and trimming were established from the DNA sequence. Here the sample spans fewer than 150,000 clones, nearly 90% being singletons. This CDR3 is 15 amino acids long. V gave up 1 base and J gave up 0 bases, with 7 bases separating them. Per the germline V gene, CDR1 is LNHDA and CDR2 is SQIVND (reference sequence).

The sequenced material came from peripheral blood. This chain uses TRBV19 with TRBJ1-3; D unclear. This receptor was identified in a woman aged 60-75 years with COVID-19, enrolled during active disease. The CDR3 reads CASSIGTTSGNTIYF. The CDR3 DNA is TGTGCCAGTAGTATAGGGACTACCTCTGGAAACACCATATATTTT.